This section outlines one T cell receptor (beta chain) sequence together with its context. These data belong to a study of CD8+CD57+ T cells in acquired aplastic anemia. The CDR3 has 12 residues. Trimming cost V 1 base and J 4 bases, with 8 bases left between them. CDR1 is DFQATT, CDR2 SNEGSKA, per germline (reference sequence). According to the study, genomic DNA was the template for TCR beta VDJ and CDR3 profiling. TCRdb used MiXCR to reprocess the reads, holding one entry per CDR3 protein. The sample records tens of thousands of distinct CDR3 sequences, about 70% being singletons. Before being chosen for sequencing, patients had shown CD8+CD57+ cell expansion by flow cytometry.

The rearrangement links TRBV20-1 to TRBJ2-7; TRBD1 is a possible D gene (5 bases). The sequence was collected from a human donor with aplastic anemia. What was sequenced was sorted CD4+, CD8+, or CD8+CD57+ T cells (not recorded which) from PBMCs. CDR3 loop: CSARVQAYEQYF. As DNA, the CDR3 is TGCAGTGCTAGAGTACAGGCGTACGAGCAGTACTTC.